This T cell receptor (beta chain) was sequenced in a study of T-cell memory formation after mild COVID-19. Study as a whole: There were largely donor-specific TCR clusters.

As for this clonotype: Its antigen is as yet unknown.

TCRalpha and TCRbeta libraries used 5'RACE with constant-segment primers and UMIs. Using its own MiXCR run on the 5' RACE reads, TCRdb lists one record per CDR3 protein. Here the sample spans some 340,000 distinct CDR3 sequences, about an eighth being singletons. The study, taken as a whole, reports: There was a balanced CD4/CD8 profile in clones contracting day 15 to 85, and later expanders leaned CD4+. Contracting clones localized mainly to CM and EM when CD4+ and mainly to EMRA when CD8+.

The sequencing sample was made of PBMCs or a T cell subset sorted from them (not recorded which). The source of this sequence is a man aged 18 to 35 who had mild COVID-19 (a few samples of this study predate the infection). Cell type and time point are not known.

This CDR3 is CAISELTGTSQGGHEQFF. The CDR3 region has the DNA TGTGCCATCAGTGAGTTGACCGGGACTAGCCAAGGCGGCCATGAGCAGTTCTTC. V gene TRBV10-3 combines with J gene TRBJ2-1; 9 bases map to TRBD2. The CDR3 is made up of 18 amino acids. Germline assignment: CDR1 ENHRY and CDR2 SYGVKD. Trimming removed 1 base from V and 8 bases from J; junction bases left unmatched: 15.